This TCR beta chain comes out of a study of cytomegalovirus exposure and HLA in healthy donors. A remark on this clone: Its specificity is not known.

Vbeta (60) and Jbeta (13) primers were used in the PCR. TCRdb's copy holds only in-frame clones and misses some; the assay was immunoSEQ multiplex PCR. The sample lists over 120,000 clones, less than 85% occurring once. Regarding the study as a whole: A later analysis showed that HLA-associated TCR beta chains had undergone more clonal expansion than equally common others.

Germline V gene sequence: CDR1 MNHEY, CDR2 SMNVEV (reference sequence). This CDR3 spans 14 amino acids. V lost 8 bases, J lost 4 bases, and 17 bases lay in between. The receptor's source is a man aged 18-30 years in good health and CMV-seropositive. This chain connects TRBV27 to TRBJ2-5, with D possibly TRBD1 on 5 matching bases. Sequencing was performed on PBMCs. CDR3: CASGNAGFRETQYF. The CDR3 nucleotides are TGTGCCAGCGGAAACGCAGGGTTCCGAGAGACCCAGTACTTC.